Listed below are T cell receptor beta chains from one sample, sequenced in a study of T cells in Graves' hyperthyroidism and ophthalmopathy. MiXCR was run by TCRdb on the multiplex PCR reads, yielding one entry per CDR3 protein. Of under 550,000 distinct CDR3 sequences in the sample, 15% to 20% are singletons; the top ten hold over 45%. Sequencing was performed on blood. The receptors come from a middle-aged man with Graves' ophthalmopathy. Each CDR3 is given with its conserved first and last residue. Each record gives: V gene, J gene, CDR3 protein.

TRBV3-1	TRBJ1-2	CASSQDIDTPRGYTF
TRBV6-1	TRBJ2-5	CASSEVASGSFGETQYF
TRBV29-1	TRBJ2-3	CSVWDSGGTDTQYF
TRBV10-3	TRBJ2-7	CAIKQLADSYEQYF
TRBV18	TRBJ2-3	CASSPFSRVGDTQYF
TRBV3-1	TRBJ2-1	CASSQGPNEGGQFF
TRBV6-1	TRBJ2-1	CASSSTTLNNEQFF
TRBV7-9	TRBJ2-1	CASSPSARTSGAYNEQFF
TRBV11-2	TRBJ2-1	CASSDFRQGGGNEQFF
TRBV28	TRBJ2-1	CAITHRDYIGGEQFF
TRBV7-2	TRBJ2-1	CASSLISGRGHEQFF
TRBV12-3/TRBV12-4	TRBJ2-1	CASSLVSGYEQFF
TRBV7-9	TRBJ2-5	CANSVAALAGAETQYF
TRBV5-1	TRBJ2-3	CASSLGGAVTDTQYF
TRBV6-5	TRBJ1-4	CASSFDRSNEKLFF
TRBV28	TRBJ2-2	CASSPQPTNTGELFF
TRBV30	TRBJ2-1	CAWSVRGSSYNEQFF
TRBV6-1	TRBJ2-7	CARGARTSYEQYF
TRBV20-1	TRBJ1-1	CSADRESEAFF
TRBV5-4	TRBJ2-5	CASSRQGAGETQYF
TRBV18	TRBJ2-5	CASSPWDREEAQYF
TRBV5-1	TRBJ2-7	CASSLGELREQYF
TRBV7-3	TRBJ2-5	CASSFGGHETQYF
TRBV19	TRBJ1-2	CASSPTGPYGYTF
TRBV6-1	TRBJ2-7	CASSTLKPDRGSIGVGQYF
TRBV6-2/TRBV6-3	TRBJ2-1	CASSYTGLADYNEQFF
TRBV2	TRBJ1-2	CASSDRVGYTF
TRBV30	TRBJ1-1	CAWSPLAGFSTEAFF
TRBV5-1	TRBJ1-3	CASSFLGGGEGGNTIYF
TRBV7-2	TRBJ2-1	CASSSRTKGNEQFF
TRBV5-6	TRBJ2-5	CASSLGELQETQYF
TRBV5-1	TRBJ2-3	CASSLGTSGNTDTQYF
TRBV18	TRBJ2-7	CASCTGTSGTEQYF
TRBV6-1	TRBJ1-4	CASSTGGAIEKLFF
TRBV6-1	TRBJ1-1	CASRERRFYTEAFF
TRBV19	TRBJ2-2	CASTGTGFTGELFF
TRBV7-2	TRBJ2-7	CASRSGTVASQYF
TRBV5-4	TRBJ2-1	CASSPPGAQYNEQFF
TRBV11-2	TRBJ2-3	CASSSASGNADTQYF
TRBV27	TRBJ2-1	CASSFGLADWRRGQFF
TRBV10-3	TRBJ1-2	CAISEFSDGIYGYTF
TRBV6-1	TRBJ1-5	CASSMGSNQPQHF
TRBV29-1	TRBJ1-2	CSVEDPTPYGYTF
TRBV30	TRBJ2-7	CAWSLASYEQYF
TRBV5-1	TRBJ2-4	CASSLAGGLRVAKNIQYF
TRBV20-1	TRBJ1-5	CSATDRGRQPQHF
TRBV7-8	TRBJ2-1	CASSSPDRGINEQFF
TRBV28	TRBJ2-1	CASYIRDRESSYEQFF
TRBV13	TRBJ2-7	CASSPRRPSSEQYF
TRBV28	TRBJ1-1	CASRRQGARLNTEAFF
TRBV2	TRBJ1-4	CASSERNVGKLFF
TRBV3-1	TRBJ1-2	CASSQDLTGAYGYTF
TRBV19	TRBJ1-5	CASSIQRNQPQHF
TRBV7-2	TRBJ2-7	CASSLGQGADEQYF
TRBV7-2	TRBJ2-7	CASSSTGDEQYF